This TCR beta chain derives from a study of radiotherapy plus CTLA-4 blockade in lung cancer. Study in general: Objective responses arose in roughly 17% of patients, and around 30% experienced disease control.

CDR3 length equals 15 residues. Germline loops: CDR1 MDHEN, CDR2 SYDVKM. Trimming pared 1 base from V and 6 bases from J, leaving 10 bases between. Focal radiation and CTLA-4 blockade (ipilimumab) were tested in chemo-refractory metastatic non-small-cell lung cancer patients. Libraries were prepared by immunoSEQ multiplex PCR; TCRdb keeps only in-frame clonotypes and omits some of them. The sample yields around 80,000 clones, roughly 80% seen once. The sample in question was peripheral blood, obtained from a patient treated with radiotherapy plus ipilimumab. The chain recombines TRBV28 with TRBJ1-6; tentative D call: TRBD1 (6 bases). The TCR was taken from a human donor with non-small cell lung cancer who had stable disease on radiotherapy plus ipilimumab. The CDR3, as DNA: TGTGCCAGCAGTTTATCCAGGGGATTTAATTCACCCCTCCACTTT. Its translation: CASSLSRGFNSPLHF.